This T cell receptor beta chain was identified during a study of blood T cell repertoires in COVID-19. At the level of the study: Collection of acute and convalescent COVID-19 samples took place in the United States, Italy and Spain. PBMCs, B-cell-depleted T cells, or T cells were the source of the cDNA or gDNA that made up the material.

Sequencing used immunoSEQ multiplex PCR; TCRdb keeps in-frame clones, though not all of them. The sample includes about 210,000 clones, 80% to 90% of them seen just once. This CDR3 region has 17 residues. Trimming took 5 bases from V and 0 from J; bases not matched to a gene: 8. Per the germline V gene, CDR1 is LNHDA and CDR2 is SQIVND (reference sequence). This clone occurred many times. Source material: PBMCs or T cells enriched from blood (not recorded which). The sequence derives from a man aged 18 to 29 with acute COVID-19. This chain joins TRBV19 and TRBJ2-1, with 9 bases matching TRBD2. The chain's CDR3 is CASSSEPTSGSYNEQFF. CDR3 bases: TGTGCCAGTAGTTCAGAGCCGACTAGCGGCTCCTACAATGAGCAGTTCTTC.